Each of the 22 T cell receptor beta chains below was sequenced from the same sample in a study of blood T cell repertoires in COVID-19. Sequenced by immunoSEQ multiplex PCR; TCRdb stores in-frame clones only, minus some. The sample yields about 260,000 clones, 75% to 90% seen once. The sample taken for sequencing was peripheral blood. These receptors all stem from a woman in her thirties or forties who had recovered from COVID-19.

The chain is built from TRBV5-3 and TRBJ1-4, with TRBD1 matching 9 bases. TRBV5-3 is designated an ORF whose function remains uncertain. Losses at the gene ends were 4 bases for V and 5 bases for J; bases not matched to a gene: 9. There are 16 residues in the CDR3. CDR3 residues: CARSTEVGQGNEKLFF. The CDR3 DNA reads as TGTGCCAGAAGCACGGAGGTCGGACAGGGGAATGAAAAACTGTTTTTT.

This sequence joins TRBV2 and TRBJ1-6; perhaps TRBD1 as D (6 bases). Trimming cost V 6 bases and J 8 bases, with 26 bases left between them. There are 18 residues in the CDR3. Germline V CDR1 and CDR2: SNHLY, FYNNEI. The CDR3 protein is CASRVQGSGSPSYSPLHF. The CDR3 region has the DNA TGTGCCAGCAGGGTACAGGGTTCCGGGTCCCCGAGCTATTCACCCCTCCACTTT.

The rearrangement joins TRBV5-6 to TRBJ2-3; no firm D call. Trimming cost V 4 bases and J 5 bases, with 17 bases left between them. Looked up from germline, CDR1 is SGHDT and CDR2 is YYEEEE. The CDR3 consists of 15 residues. CDR3: CASSPFWQNQDTQYF. DNA of the CDR3: TGTGCCAGCAGCCCCTTCTGGCAGAACCAAGATACGCAGTATTTT.

The rearrangement joins TRBV20-1 to TRBJ2-1, with a weak D call TRBD2 (6 bases). This CDR3 comprises 11 residues. Germline V gene data show CDR1 as DFQATT and CDR2 as SNEGSKA (reference sequence). The CDR3 DNA is TGCATGGTGGGGGGTGGTAATGAGCAGTTCTTC. Protein: CMVGGGNEQFF.

The V gene is TRBV24-1, the J gene TRBJ2-3; D perhaps matches TRBD1 (5 bases). The CDR3 covers 14 residues. The V and J ends lost 4 bases and 4 bases respectively, with 11 bases between them. The germline gives CDR1 KGHDR, CDR2 SFDVKD. CDR3 DNA: TGTGCCACCAGTGACTCACAGGTATCAGATACGCAGTATTTT. Protein product: CATSDSQVSDTQYF.

CDR3 coding DNA: TGTGCCAGCAACCACGACAGGGGGCTTGGCAATCAGCCCCAGCATTTT. Translation: CASNHDRGLGNQPQHF. The chain has TRBV2 and TRBJ1-5; 10 bases match TRBD1. The V and J ends lost 7 bases and 2 bases, in that order; junction bases with no gene match: 8. The CDR3 contains 16 residues. CDR1 SNHLY and CDR2 FYNNEI come from the germline V gene.

V usage is TRBV7-9 and J usage is TRBJ1-3; D gene uncertain. CDR1 SEHNR and CDR2 FQNEAQ come from the germline V gene (reference sequence). V was trimmed by 2 bases and J by 0 bases, leaving 8 bases between them. The CDR3 totals 15 residues. This CDR3 is CASSLSQVSGNTIYF. The CDR3 bases are TGTGCCAGCAGCTTATCCCAGGTCTCTGGAAACACCATATATTTT.

The chain is built from TRBV7-3 and TRBJ2-1, with 12 nucleotides matching TRBD1. Germline CDR1 SGHTA, CDR2 FQGTGA. The CDR3 is made up of 15 amino acids. Losses at the gene ends were 5 bases for V and 9 bases for J; bases not matched to a gene: 8. DNA for the CDR3: TGTGCCAGCAGCGCCCTTTTGGGACAGGGGGCTGAGCAGTTCTTC. It yields the protein CASSALLGQGAEQFF.

This chain joins TRBV5-1 and TRBJ2-2; 10 nucleotides match TRBD2. Unmatched junction bases numbered 4, after V lost 0 bases and J lost 2 bases. The CDR3 loop spans 17 amino acids. CDR1 is SGHRS and CDR2 is YFSETQ in the germline V gene. CDR3 loop: CASSLDPSGGNTGELFF. The DNA of the CDR3 is TGCGCCAGCAGCTTGGATCCTAGCGGGGGAAACACCGGGGAGCTGTTTTTT.

This clone was recorded only once. The genes are TRBV27 and TRBJ1-1, with 9 bases identical to TRBD1. Per germline, CDR1 MNHEY and CDR2 SMNVEV (reference sequence). The J segment lost 5 bases and the V segment lost 4 bases, leaving 8 bases of the junction unmatched. CDR3 size: 15 residues. CDR3 protein: CASSYLPGQGTEAFF. DNA for the CDR3: TGTGCCAGCAGTTACCTACCGGGACAGGGTACTGAAGCTTTCTTT.

This chain joins TRBV9 and TRBJ2-3; a weak D match, TRBD2 (5 bases). Trimming removed 5 bases at V and 9 bases at J, with 16 bases between. The CDR3 loop spans 13 amino acids. Germline values: CDR1 SGDLS, CDR2 YYNGEE. The CDR3 is CASSVGGSETQYF. CDR3 nucleotide sequence: TGTGCCAGCAGTGTCGGAGGATCCGAGACGCAGTATTTT.

The chain couples TRBV15 to TRBJ2-5, with 7 bases identical to TRBD1. Unmatched junction bases numbered 8, after V lost 1 base and J lost 3 bases. The CDR3 length is 16 residues. Looked up from germline, CDR1 is LNHNV and CDR2 is YYDKDF (reference sequence). CDR3 region: CATSRVLFTGEETQYF. The CDR3, as DNA: TGTGCCACCAGCAGAGTGCTTTTCACAGGGGAAGAGACCCAGTACTTC.

This clone showed up just a few times. The chain carries TRBV28 and TRBJ1-5, with 7 positions matching TRBD1. V shed 6 bases, J shed 9 bases, and the junction held 8 bases outside the gene matches. This CDR3 is built from 13 residues. Germline loops: CDR1 MDHEN, CDR2 SYDVKM. The CDR3 nucleotides are TGTGCCAGCAGAAGACAGGGACTGACGCCCCAGCATTTT. Protein: CASRRQGLTPQHF.

V and J are TRBV2 and TRBJ1-2; tentative D call: TRBD1 (5 bases). The V end was cut by 4 bases, the J end by 2 bases, with 8 bases between. CDR1 and CDR2 (germline): SNHLY, FYNNEI. The CDR3 length is 13 residues. CDR3 protein: CASSVAGNYGYTF. CDR3 nucleotide sequence: TGTGCCAGCAGTGTTGCAGGGAACTATGGCTACACCTTC.

This chain links TRBV2 with TRBJ1-2; weak D call: TRBD1 (6 bases). Germline V gives CDR1 SNHLY, CDR2 FYNNEI. The CDR3 contains 15 residues. V lost 4 bases and J lost 4, with 16 bases in between. The CDR3 loop reads CASSAAGASTYGYTF. The CDR3 coding sequence is TGTGCCAGCAGTGCTGCGGGGGCGTCAACCTATGGCTACACCTTC.

The genes are TRBV1 and TRBJ2-1; the D call in the table, TRBD2, was not verified against the DNA. TRBV1 is reported as a pseudogene. The CDR3 sequence is 17 residues long. The CDR3 DNA sequence: TGCACCAGCCTAACTAGCGGGGGGACGAGCTCCTACAATGAGCAGTTCTTC. Its protein product is CTSLTSGGTSSYNEQFF.

The V and J genes are TRBV10-3 and TRBJ2-7; TRBD1 matches 9 bases. CDR3 length: 12 amino acids. Germline V gene sequence: CDR1 ENHRY, CDR2 SYGVKD. V shed 7 bases and J 5 bases; nucleotides not matched to a gene: 3. The DNA of the CDR3 is TGTGCCATCATGGGGACAGGGAACGAGCAGTACTTC. Amino acids: CAIMGTGNEQYF.

This clone was counted many times. The genes are TRBV5-1 and TRBJ1-5, with TRBD1 matching 9 bases. The CDR3 has 14 amino acids. Trimming cost V 2 bases and J 5 bases; bases outside gene matches: 2. Germline-derived CDR1 and CDR2 are SGHRS and YFSETQ. The CDR3 sequence is CASSLQGADQPQHF. CDR3 coding DNA: TGCGCCAGCAGCTTACAGGGGGCAGATCAGCCCCAGCATTTT.

The rearrangement joins TRBV27 to TRBJ2-5; 13 positions agree with TRBD2. Germline V CDR1 and CDR2: MNHEY, SMNVEV (reference sequence). Trimming took 4 bases from V and 5 from J; bases not matched to a gene: 13. This CDR3 is 18 amino acids long. Here the CDR3 DNA reads TGTGCCAGCAGTTCCTGGGGGACTAGCGGGGTCGAGAGGGAGACCCAGTACTTC. It specifies CASSSWGTSGVERETQYF.

The chain links TRBV12-5 to TRBJ2-7, with 7 bases matching TRBD2. V trimming: 7 bases; J trimming: 0 bases; junction bases outside the gene matches: 6. The CDR3 has 14 amino acids. CDR1 is LGHNT and CDR2 is FRNRAP in the germline V gene. CDR3 residues: CASARGGSSYEQYF. The DNA for the CDR3 is TGTGCTAGTGCCCGGGGAGGGAGCTCCTACGAGCAGTACTTC.

The gene calls are TRBV7-9 and TRBJ1-6, with D tentatively TRBD1 (5 bases). The germline V gene has CDR1 SEHNR and CDR2 FQNEAQ (reference sequence). The CDR3 extends over 12 amino acids. Deletions cut 4 bases from V and 9 bases from J, with 7 bases between. CDR3 DNA: TGTGCCAGCAGCTCCGGGGGTTCACCCCTCCACTTT. Translated, it gives CASSSGGSPLHF.

The J gene is TRBJ2-3, the V gene TRBV5-6; the D gene is possibly TRBD2 (5 bases). The CDR3 is made up of 15 amino acids. From germline, CDR1 is SGHDT and CDR2 YYEEEE. V lost 4 bases to trimming and J lost 3 bases, with 15 bases between them. CDR3 bases: TGTGCCAGCAGCAGAGGGCCCGATGGGACAGATACGCAGTATTTT. Its translation is CASSRGPDGTDTQYF.